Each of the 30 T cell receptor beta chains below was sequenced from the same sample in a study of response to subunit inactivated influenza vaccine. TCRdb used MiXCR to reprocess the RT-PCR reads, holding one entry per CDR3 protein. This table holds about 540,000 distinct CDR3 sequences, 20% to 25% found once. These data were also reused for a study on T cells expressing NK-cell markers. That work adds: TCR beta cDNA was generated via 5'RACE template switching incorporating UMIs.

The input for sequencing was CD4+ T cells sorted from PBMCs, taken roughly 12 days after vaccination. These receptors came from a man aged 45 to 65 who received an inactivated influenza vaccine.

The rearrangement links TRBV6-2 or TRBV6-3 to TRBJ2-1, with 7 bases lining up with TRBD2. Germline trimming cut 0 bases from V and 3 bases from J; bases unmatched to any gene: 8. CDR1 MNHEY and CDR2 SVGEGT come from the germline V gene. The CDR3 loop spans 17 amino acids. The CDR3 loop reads CASSYSSTSGIYNEQFF. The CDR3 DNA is TGTGCCAGCAGTTACTCGAGTACCAGCGGGATCTACAATGAGCAGTTCTTC.

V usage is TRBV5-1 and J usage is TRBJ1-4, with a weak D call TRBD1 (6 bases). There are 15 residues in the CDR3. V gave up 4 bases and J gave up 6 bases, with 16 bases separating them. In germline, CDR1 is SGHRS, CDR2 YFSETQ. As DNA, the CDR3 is TGCGCCAGCAGCAACCGCCCCGGGGGCGATGAAAAACTGTTTTTT. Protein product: CASSNRPGGDEKLFF.

The CDR3 bases are TGCGCCAGCAGCCGGGGGCAGACCTTAGCCAAAAACATTCAGTACTTC. Its translation is CASSRGQTLAKNIQYF. The gene calls are TRBV5-1 and TRBJ2-4, with D perhaps matching TRBD1 or TRBD2 (6 bases each). The CDR3 sequence is 16 residues long. Germline V CDR1 and CDR2: SGHRS, YFSETQ. V dropped 4 bases and J dropped 0 bases, with 14 bases sitting between them. Looking up the rest from reference TRBV5-1 and TRBJ2-4 gives the full variable domain: KAGVTQTPRYLIKTRGQQVTLSCSPISGHRSVSWYQQTPGQGLQFLFEYFSETQRNKGNFPGRFSGRQFSNSRSEMNVSTLELGDSALYLCASSRGQTLAKNIQYFGAGTRLSVL.

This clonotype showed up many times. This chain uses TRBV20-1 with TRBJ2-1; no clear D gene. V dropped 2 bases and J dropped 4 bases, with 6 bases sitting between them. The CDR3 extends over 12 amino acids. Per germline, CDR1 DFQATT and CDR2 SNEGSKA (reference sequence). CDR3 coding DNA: TGCAGTGCTAGAAGGGATTACAATGAGCAGTTCTTC. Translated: CSARRDYNEQFF.

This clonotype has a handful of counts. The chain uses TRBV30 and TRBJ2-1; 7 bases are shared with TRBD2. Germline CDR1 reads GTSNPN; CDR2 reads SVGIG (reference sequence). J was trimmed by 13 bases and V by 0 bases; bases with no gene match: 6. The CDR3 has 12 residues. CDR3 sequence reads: CAWSVTRENQFF. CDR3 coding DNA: TGTGCCTGGAGTGTAACGCGGGAGAATCAGTTCTTC.

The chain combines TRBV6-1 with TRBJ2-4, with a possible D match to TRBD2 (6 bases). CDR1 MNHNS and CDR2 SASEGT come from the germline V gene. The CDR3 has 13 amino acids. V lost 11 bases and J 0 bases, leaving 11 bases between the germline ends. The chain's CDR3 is CAAGPSAKNIQYF. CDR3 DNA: TGTGCCGCGGGACCTTCAGCCAAAAACATTCAGTACTTC.

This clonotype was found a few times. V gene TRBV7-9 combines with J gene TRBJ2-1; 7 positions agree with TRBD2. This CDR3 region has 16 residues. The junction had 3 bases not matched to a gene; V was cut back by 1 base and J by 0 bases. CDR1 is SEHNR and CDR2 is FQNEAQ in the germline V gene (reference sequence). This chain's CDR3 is CASSLGWGGSYNEQFF. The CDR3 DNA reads TGTGCCAGCAGCTTAGGGTGGGGGGGCTCCTACAATGAGCAGTTCTTC. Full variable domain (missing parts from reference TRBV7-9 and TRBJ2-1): DTGVSQNPRHKITKRGQNVTFRCDPISEHNRLYWYRQTLGQGPEFLTYFQNEAQLEKSRLLSDRFSAERPKGSFSTLEIQRTEQGDSAMYLCASSLGWGGSYNEQFFGPGTRLTVL.

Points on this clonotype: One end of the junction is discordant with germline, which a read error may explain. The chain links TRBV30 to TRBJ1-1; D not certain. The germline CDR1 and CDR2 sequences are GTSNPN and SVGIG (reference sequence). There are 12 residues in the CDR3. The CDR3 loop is CAWSVQLVGDNF. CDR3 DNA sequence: TGTGCCTGGAGTGTACAGTTGGTCGGGGATAACTTT.

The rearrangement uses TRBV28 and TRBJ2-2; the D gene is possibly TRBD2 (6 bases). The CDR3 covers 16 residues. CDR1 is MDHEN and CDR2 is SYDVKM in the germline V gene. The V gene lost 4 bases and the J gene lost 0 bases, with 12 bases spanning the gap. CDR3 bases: TGTGCCAGCAGTTCTCACGGGGGATCGAACACCGGGGAGCTGTTTTTT. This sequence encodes CASSSHGGSNTGELFF. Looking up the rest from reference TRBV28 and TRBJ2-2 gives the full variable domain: DVKVTQSSRYLVKRTGEKVFLECVQDMDHENMFWYRQDPGLGLRLIYFSYDVKMKEKGDIPEGYSVSREKKERFSLILESASTNQTSMYLCASSSHGGSNTGELFFGEGSRLTVL.

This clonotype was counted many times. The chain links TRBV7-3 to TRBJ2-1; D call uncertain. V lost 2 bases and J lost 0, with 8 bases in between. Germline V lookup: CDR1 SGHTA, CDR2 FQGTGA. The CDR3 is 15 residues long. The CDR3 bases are TGTGCCAGCAGCTTAGGCCTGGGCTCCTACAATGAGCAGTTCTTC. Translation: CASSLGLGSYNEQFF.

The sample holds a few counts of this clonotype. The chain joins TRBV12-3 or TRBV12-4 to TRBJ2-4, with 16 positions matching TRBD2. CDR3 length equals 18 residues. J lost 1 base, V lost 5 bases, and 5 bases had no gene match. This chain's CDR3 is CASSRGLAGGPAKNIQYF. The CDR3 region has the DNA TGTGCCAGCAGTCGGGGACTAGCGGGGGGGCCGGCCAAAAACATTCAGTACTTC.

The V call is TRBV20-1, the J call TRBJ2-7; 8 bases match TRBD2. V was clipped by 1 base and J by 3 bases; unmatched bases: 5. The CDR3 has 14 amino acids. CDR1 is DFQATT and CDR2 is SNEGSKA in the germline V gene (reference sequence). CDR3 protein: CSARAPGLVYEQYF. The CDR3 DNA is TGCAGTGCTAGAGCACCGGGACTAGTCTACGAGCAGTACTTC.

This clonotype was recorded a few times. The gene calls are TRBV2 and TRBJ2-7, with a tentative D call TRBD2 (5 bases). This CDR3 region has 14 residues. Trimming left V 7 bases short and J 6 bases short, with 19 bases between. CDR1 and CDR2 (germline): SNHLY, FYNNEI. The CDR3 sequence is CASTSDYLGTEQYF. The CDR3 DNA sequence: TGTGCCAGCACCTCCGACTATCTAGGAACCGAGCAGTACTTC.

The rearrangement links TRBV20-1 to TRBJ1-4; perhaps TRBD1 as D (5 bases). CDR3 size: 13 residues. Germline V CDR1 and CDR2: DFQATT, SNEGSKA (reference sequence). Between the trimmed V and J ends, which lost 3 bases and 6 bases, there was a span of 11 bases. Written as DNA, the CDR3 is TGCAGTGCTAGCGGGACGGCGGATGAAAAACTGTTTTTT. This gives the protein CSASGTADEKLFF.

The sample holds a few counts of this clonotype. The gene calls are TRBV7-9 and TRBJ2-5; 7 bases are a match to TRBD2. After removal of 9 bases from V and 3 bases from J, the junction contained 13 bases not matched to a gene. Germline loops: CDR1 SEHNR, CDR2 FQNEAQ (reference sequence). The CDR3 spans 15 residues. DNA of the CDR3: TGTGCCAGTAATCACCTAGCGGCGGCAAAAGAGACCCAGTACTTC. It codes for CASNHLAAAKETQYF.

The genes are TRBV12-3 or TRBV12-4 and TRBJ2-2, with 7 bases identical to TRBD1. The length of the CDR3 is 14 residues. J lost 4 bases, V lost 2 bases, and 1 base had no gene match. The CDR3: CASSLWTGTGELFF. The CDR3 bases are TGTGCCAGCAGTTTATGGACAGGCACCGGGGAGCTGTTTTTT.

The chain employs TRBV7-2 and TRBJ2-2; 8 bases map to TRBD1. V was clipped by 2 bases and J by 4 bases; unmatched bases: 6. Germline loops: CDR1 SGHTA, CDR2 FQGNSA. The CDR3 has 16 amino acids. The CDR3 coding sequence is TGTGCCAGCAGCTTAAGGACAGGGCTACTCACCGGGGAGCTGTTTTTT. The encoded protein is CASSLRTGLLTGELFF.

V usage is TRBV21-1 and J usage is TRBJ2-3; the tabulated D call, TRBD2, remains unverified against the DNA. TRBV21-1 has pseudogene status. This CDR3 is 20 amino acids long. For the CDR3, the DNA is TGTGCCAGCAGCAAGGCCCGGGAACTAGCGGGAGTGTGCCCCACAGATACGCAGTATTTT. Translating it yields CASSKARELAGVCPTDTQYF.

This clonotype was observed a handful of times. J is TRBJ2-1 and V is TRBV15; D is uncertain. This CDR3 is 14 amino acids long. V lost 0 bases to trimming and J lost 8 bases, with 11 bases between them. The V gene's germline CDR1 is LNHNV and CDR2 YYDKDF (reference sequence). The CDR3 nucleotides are TGTGCCACCAGCAGAGACCAAGGGCGCCATGAGCAGTTCTTC. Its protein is CATSRDQGRHEQFF.

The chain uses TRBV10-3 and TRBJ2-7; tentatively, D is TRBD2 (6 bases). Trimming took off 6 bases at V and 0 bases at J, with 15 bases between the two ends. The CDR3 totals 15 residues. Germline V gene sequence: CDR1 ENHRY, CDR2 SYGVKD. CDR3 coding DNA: TGTGCCATCAGGGGGGGACCGACTACCTCCTACGAGCAGTACTTC. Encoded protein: CAIRGGPTTSYEQYF.

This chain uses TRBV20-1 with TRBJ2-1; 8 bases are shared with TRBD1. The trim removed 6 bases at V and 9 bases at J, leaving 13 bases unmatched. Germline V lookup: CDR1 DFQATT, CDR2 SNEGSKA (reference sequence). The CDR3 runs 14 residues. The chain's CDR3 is CSAAAGTGRGEQFF. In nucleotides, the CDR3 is TGCAGTGCCGCCGCCGGGACAGGACGCGGTGAGCAGTTCTTC.

In DNA form, the CDR3 reads TGTGCCAGCTCACGACAACAGGGGGAGCGCACCGGGGAGCTGTTTTTT. Amino acid sequence: CASSRQQGERTGELFF. V gene TRBV18 combines with J gene TRBJ2-2; the match to TRBD1 covers 8 bases. Germline V gene data show CDR1 as KGHSH and CDR2 as LQKENI. This CDR3 region has 16 residues. J gave up 4 bases and V 4 bases, and 8 bases lay outside the gene matches.

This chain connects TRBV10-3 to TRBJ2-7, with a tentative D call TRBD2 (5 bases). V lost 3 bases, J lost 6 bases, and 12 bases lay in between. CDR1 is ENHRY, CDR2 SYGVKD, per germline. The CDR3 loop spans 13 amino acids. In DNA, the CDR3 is TGTGCCATCAGTGAAAACCTAGCTCGCGAGCAGTACTTC. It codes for CAISENLAREQYF.

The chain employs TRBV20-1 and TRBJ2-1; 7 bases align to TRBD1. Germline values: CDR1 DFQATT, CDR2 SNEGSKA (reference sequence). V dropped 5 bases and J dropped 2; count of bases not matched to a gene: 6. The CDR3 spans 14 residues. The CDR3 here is CSASDRVAYNEQFF. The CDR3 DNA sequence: TGCAGTGCTTCAGACAGGGTGGCCTACAATGAGCAGTTCTTC.

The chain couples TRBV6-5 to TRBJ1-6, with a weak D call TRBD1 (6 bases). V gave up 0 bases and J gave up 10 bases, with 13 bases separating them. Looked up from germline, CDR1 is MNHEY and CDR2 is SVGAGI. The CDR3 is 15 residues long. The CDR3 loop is CASSYSIQGKSPLHF. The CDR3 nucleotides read TGTGCCAGCAGTTACTCGATACAGGGCAAGTCACCCCTCCACTTT.

The CDR3, as DNA: TGTGCCAGCAGCTCCCGTAGGGGAGGATTCTCCTACGAGCAGTACTTC. Protein sequence: CASSSRRGGFSYEQYF. J is TRBJ2-7 and V is TRBV6-1, with a weak D call TRBD2 (6 bases). Germline assignment: CDR1 MNHNS and CDR2 SASEGT. The CDR3 consists of 16 residues. The ends were cut back, 6 bases at V and 0 bases at J, with 18 bases in the middle.

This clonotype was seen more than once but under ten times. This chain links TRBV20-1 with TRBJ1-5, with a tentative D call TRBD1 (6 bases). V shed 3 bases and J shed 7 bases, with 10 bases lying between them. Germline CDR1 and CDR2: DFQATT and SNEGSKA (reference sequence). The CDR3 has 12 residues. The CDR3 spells CSASQGRQPQHF. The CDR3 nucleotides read TGCAGTGCTAGCCAGGGGAGGCAGCCCCAGCATTTT.

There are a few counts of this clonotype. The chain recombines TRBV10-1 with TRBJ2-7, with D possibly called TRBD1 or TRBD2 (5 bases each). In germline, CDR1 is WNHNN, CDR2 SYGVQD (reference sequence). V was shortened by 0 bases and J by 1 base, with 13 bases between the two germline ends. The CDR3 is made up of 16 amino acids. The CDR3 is CASSESRDVVSYEQYF. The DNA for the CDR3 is TGCGCCAGCAGTGAGTCCCGGGACGTAGTTTCCTACGAGCAGTACTTC.

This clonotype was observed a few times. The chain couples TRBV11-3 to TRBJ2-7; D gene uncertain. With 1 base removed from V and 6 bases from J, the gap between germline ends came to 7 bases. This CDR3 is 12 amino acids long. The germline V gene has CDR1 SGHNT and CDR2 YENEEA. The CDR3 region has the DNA TGTGCCAGCAGCTTAGGAACTGGCGAGCAGTACTTC. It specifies CASSLGTGEQYF.

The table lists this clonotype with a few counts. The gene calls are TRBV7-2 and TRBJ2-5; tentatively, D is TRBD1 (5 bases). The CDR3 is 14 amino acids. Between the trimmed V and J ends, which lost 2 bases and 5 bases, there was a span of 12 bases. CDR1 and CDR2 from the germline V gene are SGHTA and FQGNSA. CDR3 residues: CASSLNPGPETQYF. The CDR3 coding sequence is TGTGCCAGCAGCTTAAATCCAGGGCCCGAGACCCAGTACTTC.